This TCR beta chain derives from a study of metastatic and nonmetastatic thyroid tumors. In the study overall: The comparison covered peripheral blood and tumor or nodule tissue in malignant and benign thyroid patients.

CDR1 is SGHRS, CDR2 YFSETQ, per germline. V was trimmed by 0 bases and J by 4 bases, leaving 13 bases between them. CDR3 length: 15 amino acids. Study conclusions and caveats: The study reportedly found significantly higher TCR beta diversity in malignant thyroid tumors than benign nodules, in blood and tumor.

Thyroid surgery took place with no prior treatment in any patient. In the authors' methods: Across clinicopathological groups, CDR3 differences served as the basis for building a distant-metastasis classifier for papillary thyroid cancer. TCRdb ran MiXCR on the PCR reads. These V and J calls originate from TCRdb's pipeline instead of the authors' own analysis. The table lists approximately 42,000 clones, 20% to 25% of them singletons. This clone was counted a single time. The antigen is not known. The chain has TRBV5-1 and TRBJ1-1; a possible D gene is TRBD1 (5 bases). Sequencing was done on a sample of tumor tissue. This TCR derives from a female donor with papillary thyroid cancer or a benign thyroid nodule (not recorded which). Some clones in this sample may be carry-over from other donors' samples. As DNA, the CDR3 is TGCGCCAGCAGCTTGGACAGCTCGGGGGGCACTGAAGCTTTCTTT. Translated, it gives CASSLDSSGGTEAFF.